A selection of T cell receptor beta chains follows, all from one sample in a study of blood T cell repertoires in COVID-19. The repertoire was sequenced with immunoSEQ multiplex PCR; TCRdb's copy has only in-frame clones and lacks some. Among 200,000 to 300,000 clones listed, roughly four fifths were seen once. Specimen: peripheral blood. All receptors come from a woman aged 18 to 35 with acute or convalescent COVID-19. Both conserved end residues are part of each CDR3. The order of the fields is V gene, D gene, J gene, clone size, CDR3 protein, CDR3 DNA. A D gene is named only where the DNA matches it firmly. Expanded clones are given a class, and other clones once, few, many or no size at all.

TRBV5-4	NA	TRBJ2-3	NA	CASSLAVSGDTDTQYF	TGTGCCAGCAGCTTGGCTGTTAGCGGAGACACAGATACGCAGTATTTT
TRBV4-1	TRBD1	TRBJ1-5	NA	CASSQDPIRDRGDQPQHF	TGCGCCAGCAGCCAAGATCCTATCCGGGACAGGGGGGATCAGCCCCAGCATTTT
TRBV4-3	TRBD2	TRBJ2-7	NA	CASSHGLAGTYEQYF	TGCGCCAGCAGCCATGGACTAGCGGGAACCTACGAGCAGTACTTC
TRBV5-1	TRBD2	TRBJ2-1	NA	CASSWGTSGRAVNEQFF	TGCGCCAGCAGCTGGGGGACTAGCGGGAGGGCGGTCAATGAGCAGTTCTTC
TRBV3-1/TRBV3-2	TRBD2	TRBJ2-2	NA	CASSHPTSGGRGELFF	TGTGCCAGCAGCCACCCAACTAGCGGAGGCCGGGGGGAGCTGTTTTTT
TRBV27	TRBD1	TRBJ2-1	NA	CASSSWTGVLQEQFF	TGTGCCAGCAGTTCCTGGACAGGGGTATTACAGGAGCAGTTCTTC
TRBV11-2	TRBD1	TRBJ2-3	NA	CASSLSRDRRTDTQYF	TGTGCCAGCAGCTTAAGCCGGGACAGGAGGACAGATACGCAGTATTTT
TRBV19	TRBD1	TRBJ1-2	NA	CASSLPGTGVYGYTF	TGTGCCAGTAGTCTGCCCGGGACAGGGGTCTATGGCTACACCTTC
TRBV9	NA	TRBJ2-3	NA	CASSAGDLGHTQYF	TGTGCCAGCAGCGCAGGGGATTTGGGCCATACGCAGTATTTT
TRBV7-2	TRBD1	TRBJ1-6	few	CASSLSGTGNSPLHF	TGTGCCAGCAGCTTATCCGGGACAGGCAATTCACCCCTCCACTTT
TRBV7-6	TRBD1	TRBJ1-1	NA	CASSPGTGGNTEAFF	TGTGCCAGCAGCCCTGGGACAGGAGGGAACACTGAAGCTTTCTTT
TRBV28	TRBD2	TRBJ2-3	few	CASSLAGGRTDTQYF	TGTGCCAGCAGTTTAGCGGGGGGACGCACAGATACGCAGTATTTT
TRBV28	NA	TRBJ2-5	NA	CASNPGVVQETQYF	TGTGCCAGCAACCCCGGGGTGGTTCAAGAGACCCAGTACTTC
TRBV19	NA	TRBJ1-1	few	CASSIGQGLPEAFF	TGTGCCAGTAGTATAGGGCAGGGGCTGCCTGAAGCTTTCTTT
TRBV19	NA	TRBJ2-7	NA	CASSQGFEQYF	TGTGCCAGTAGCCAGGGCTTCGAGCAGTACTTC
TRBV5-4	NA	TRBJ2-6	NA	CASSPGGASSGANVLTF	TGTGCCAGCAGCCCCGGCGGGGCCAGCTCTGGGGCCAACGTCCTGACTTTC
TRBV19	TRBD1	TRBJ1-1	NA	CASSISQGGTEAFF	TGTGCCAGTAGTATTTCACAGGGGGGGACTGAAGCTTTCTTT
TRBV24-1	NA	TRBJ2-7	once	CATSAHRVPYEQYF	TGTGCCACCAGTGCCCACAGGGTGCCCTACGAGCAGTACTTC
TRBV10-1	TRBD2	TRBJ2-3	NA	CASSESPGLAEWVVLTPTDTQYF	TGCGCCAGCAGTGAGTCACCGGGACTAGCGGAGTGGGTGGTCCTTACGCCCACAGATACGCAGTATTTT
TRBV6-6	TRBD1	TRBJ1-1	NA	CASSGGQGRNTEAFF	TGTGCCAGCAGTGGCGGACAGGGGCGGAACACTGAAGCTTTCTTT
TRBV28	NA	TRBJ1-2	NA	CASSSTGFNYGYTF	TGTGCCAGCAGTTCAACAGGGTTCAACTATGGCTACACCTTC
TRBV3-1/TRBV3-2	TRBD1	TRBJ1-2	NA	CASSQGQGLYGYTF	TGTGCCAGCAGCCAAGGACAGGGCCTGTATGGCTACACCTTC
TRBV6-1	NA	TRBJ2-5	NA	CASSEADQFTGPQETQYF	TGTGCCAGCAGTGAAGCGGACCAATTTACAGGGCCCCAAGAGACCCAGTACTTC
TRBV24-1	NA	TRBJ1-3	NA	CATGDNGNTIYF	TGTGCCACGGGGGACAATGGAAACACCATATATTTT
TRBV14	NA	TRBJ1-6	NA	CASSQDLHRGSPLHF	TGTGCCAGCAGCCAAGATTTACATCGGGGTTCACCCCTCCACTTT
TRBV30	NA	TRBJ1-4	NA	CAWNLRGTTNEKLFF	TGTGCCTGGAATTTGCGGGGAACAACTAATGAAAAACTGTTTTTT
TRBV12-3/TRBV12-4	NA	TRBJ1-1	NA	CASSLGGNTEAFF	TGTGCCAGCAGCCTCGGGGGAAACACTGAAGCTTTCTTT
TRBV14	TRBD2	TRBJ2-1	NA	CASSQRGLAGRGEQFF	TGTGCCAGCAGCCAGCGGGGACTAGCGGGCAGGGGGGAACAGTTCTTC
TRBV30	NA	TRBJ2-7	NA	CAVQEQYF	TGTGCCGTACAGGAGCAGTACTTC
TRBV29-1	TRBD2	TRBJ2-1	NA	CSVEAWLAGIYNEQFF	TGCAGCGTTGAAGCTTGGCTAGCGGGAATCTACAATGAGCAGTTCTTC
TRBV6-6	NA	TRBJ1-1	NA	CASSYGGGTEAFF	TGTGCCAGCAGTTACGGGGGCGGCACTGAAGCTTTCTTT
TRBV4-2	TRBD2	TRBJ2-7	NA	CASSQLMTSGSYEQYF	TGTGCCAGCAGCCAATTAATGACTAGCGGATCCTACGAGCAGTACTTC
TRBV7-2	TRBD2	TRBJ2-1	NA	CASSLGAGGKYEQFF	TGTGCCAGCAGCTTAGGGGCGGGAGGGAAGTATGAGCAGTTCTTC
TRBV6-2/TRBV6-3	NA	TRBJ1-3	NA	CASSYRAYGTSNF	TGTGCCAGCAGTTACCGCGCTTACGGGACATCAAATTTT
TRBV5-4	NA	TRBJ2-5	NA	CASSSFSGDGETQYF	TGTGCCAGCAGCTCCTTTAGCGGAGACGGAGAGACCCAGTACTTC
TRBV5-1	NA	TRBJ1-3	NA	CASSPRTDGNTIYF	TGCGCCAGCAGCCCAAGGACAGATGGAAACACCATATATTTT
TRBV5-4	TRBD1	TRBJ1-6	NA	CASSATGGVYNSPLHF	TGTGCCAGCAGCGCGACAGGGGGCGTCTATAATTCACCCCTCCACTTT
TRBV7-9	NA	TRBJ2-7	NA	CASSSRNPYEQYF	TGTGCCAGCAGCTCGCGCAACCCCTACGAGCAGTACTTC
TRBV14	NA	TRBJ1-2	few	CASSQDRIRANYGYTF	TGTGCCAGCAGCCAAGATCGCATCAGGGCGAACTATGGCTACACCTTC
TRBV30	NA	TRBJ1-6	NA	CAWSVAGVFNSPLHF	TGTGCCTGGAGTGTTGCAGGGGTGTTTAATTCACCCCTCCACTTT
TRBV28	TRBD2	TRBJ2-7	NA	CASSSAGEIYEQYF	TGTGCCAGCAGTAGCGCGGGGGAGATCTACGAGCAGTACTTC
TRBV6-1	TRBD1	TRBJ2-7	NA	CASSARQGYRSYEQYF	TGTGCCAGCAGTGCCAGACAGGGGTATAGGTCCTACGAGCAGTACTTC
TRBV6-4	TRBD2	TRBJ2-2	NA	CATQREVNTGELFF	TGTGCCACCCAGCGGGAGGTCAACACCGGGGAGCTGTTTTTT
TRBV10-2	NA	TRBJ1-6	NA	CASSESLGLYNSPLHF	TGCGCCAGCAGTGAGTCACTGGGGCTTTATAATTCACCCCTCCACTTT
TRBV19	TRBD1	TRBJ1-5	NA	CASSTRDRGLGGNQPQHF	TGTGCCAGTAGTACCCGGGACAGGGGGCTTGGGGGCAATCAGCCCCAGCATTTT
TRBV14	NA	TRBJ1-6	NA	CASSGTQGSPLHF	TGTGCCAGCAGCGGGACTCAAGGTTCACCCCTCCACTTT
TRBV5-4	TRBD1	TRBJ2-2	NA	CASSLGQGDGELFF	TGTGCCAGCAGCCTGGGACAGGGTGACGGGGAGCTGTTTTTT
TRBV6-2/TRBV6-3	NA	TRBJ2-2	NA	CASSYEAGLANTGELFF	TGTGCCAGCAGTTACGAGGCAGGGTTGGCGAACACCGGGGAGCTGTTTTTT
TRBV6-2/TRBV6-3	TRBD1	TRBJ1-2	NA	CASSRDSPIEGYTF	TGTGCCAGCAGTCGGGACAGCCCCATTGAAGGCTACACCTTC
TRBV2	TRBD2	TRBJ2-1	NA	CASSELTSGRPEQFF	TGTGCCAGCAGTGAATTGACTAGCGGGAGGCCCGAGCAGTTCTTC
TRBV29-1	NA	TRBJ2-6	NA	CSVGGVGGANVLTF	TGCAGCGTTGGGGGAGTAGGTGGGGCCAACGTCCTGACTTTC
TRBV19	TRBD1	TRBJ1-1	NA	CACEDRVAEAFF	TGTGCCTGCGAGGACAGGGTTGCTGAAGCTTTCTTT
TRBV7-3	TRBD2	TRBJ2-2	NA	CASSLTAGGRYAGELFF	TGTGCCAGCAGCTTAACGGCGGGAGGTCGTTATGCCGGGGAGCTGTTTTTT
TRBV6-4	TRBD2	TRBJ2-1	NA	CASSGTSGRWNEQFF	TGTGCCAGCAGCGGGACTAGCGGGAGGTGGAATGAGCAGTTCTTC